The clone carrying this T cell receptor beta chain showed up many times. This library used around 400 ng RNA and molecular barcoded adaptors spanning alpha/delta and beta/gamma chains. TCRdb re-called the reads through MiXCR, storing one row per CDR3 protein. This sample has roughly 130,000 distinct CDR3 sequences, with 10% to 15% found just once. Trimming took 6 bases from V and 4 from J, leaving 4 bases between them. The CDR3 runs 10 residues. Germline V gene sequence: CDR1 DFQATT, CDR2 SNEGSKA (reference sequence). The sample is drawn from a study of read filtering for tumor transcriptome and immune sequencing. Turning to the study itself: R-ISS stage counts were about 8 for I, about 16 for II, 7 for III. Per sample, TCR-region reads ranged about 4.05 to 11 million by IR-seq, roughly 75 to 1273 by RNA-seq.

This receptor was obtained from a donor over 35 with multiple myeloma. Sequencing input: a population of CD138-negative cells sorted from bone marrow. The J gene is TRBJ2-1, the V gene TRBV20-1; the D is unclear. The CDR3 loop reads CSAEYNEQFF. The CDR3, as DNA: TGCAGTGCAGAGTACAATGAGCAGTTCTTC.